The entry below gives a single TCR beta chain sequence along with its context. This sample stems from a study of blood T cell repertoires in COVID-19. Study-level background: Italy, Spain and the United States were the sources of the convalescent and acute COVID-19 samples. T cells, B-cell-depleted T cells, or PBMCs supplied cDNA or gDNA.

Original handling: Scientists estimated how many nucleated cells there were by amplifying reference gene primers. TCRdb's copy holds only in-frame clones and misses some; the assay was immunoSEQ multiplex PCR. From that table come the V and J calls and clone size; the DNA was used to work out D and trimming. The sample consists of approximately 350,000 clones, around nine tenths of them appearing once. CDR3 length: 15 amino acids. Germline V gene sequence: CDR1 SGDLS, CDR2 YYNGEE. With 3 bases removed from V and 0 bases from J, the gap between germline ends came to 13 bases. This TCR was sampled from a woman in her 70s with COVID-19, enrolled during active disease. The sequenced sample consisted of peripheral blood. The chain employs TRBV9 and TRBJ2-7; no reliable D call. CDR3 DNA sequence: TGTGCCAGCAGCGCCCTACGGGTGAGCTCCTACGAGCAGTACTTC. Amino acids: CASSALRVSSYEQYF.